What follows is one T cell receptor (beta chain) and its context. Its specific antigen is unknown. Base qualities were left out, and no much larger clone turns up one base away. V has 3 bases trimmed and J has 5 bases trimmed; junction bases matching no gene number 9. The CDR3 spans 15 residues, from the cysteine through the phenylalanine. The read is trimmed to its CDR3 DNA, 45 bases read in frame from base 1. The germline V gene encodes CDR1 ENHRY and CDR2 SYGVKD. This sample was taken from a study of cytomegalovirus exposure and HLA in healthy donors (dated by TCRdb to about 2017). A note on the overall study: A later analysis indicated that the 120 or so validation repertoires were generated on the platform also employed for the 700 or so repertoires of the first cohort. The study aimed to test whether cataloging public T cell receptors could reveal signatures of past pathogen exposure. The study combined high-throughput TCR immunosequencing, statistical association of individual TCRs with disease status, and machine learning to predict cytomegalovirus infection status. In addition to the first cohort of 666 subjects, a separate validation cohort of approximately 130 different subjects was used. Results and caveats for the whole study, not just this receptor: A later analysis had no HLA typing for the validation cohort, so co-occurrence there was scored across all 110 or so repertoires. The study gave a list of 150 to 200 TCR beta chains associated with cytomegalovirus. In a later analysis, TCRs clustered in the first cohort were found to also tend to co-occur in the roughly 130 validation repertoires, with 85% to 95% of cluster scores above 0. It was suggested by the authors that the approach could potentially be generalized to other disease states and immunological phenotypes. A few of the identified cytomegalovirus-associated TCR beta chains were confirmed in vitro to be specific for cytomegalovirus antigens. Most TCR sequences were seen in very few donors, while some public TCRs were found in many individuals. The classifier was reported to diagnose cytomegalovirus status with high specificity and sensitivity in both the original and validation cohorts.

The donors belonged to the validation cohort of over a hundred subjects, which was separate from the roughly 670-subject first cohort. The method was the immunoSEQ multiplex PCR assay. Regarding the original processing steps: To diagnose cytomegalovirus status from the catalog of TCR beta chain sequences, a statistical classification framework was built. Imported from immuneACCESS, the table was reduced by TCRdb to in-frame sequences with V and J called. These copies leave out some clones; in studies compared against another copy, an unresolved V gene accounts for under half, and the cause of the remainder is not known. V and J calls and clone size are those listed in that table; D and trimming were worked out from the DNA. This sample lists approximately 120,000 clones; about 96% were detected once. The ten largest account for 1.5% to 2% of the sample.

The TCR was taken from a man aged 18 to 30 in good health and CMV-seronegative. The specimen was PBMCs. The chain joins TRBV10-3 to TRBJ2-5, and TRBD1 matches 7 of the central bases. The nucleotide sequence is TGTGCCATCAGTGATGGACAGGCGATCCGGGAGACCCAGTACTTC. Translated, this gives CAISDGQAIRETQYF.